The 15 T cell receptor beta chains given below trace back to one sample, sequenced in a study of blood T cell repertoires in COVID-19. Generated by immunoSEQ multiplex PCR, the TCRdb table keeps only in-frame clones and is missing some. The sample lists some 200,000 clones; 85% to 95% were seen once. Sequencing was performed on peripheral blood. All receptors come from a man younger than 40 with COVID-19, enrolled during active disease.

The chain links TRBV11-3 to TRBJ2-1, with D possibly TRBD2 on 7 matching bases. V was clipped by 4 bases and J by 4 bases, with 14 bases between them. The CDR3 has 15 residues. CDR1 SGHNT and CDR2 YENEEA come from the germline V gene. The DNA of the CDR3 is TGTGCCAGCAGCTCCGGGGGGCCTGAATACAATGAGCAGTTCTTC. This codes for CASSSGGPEYNEQFF.

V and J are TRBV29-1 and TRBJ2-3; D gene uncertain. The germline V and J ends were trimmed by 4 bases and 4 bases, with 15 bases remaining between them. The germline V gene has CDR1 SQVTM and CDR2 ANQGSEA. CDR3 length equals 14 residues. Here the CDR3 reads CSVAGPHESDTQYF. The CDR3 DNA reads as TGCAGCGTTGCTGGGCCTCATGAATCAGATACGCAGTATTTT.

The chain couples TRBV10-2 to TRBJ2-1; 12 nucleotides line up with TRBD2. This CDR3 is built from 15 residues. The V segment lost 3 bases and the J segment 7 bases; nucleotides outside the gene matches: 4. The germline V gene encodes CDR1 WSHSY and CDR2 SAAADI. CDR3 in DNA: TGCGCCAGCAGTGATCTAGCGGGGGGGAAGAATGAGCAGTTCTTC. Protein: CASSDLAGGKNEQFF.

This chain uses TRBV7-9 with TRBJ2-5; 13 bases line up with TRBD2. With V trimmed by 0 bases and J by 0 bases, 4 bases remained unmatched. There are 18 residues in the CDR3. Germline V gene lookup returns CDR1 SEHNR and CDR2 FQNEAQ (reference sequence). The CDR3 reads CASSLATTSGGDQETQYF. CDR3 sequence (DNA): TGTGCCAGCAGCTTAGCTACAACTAGCGGGGGGGACCAAGAGACCCAGTACTTC.

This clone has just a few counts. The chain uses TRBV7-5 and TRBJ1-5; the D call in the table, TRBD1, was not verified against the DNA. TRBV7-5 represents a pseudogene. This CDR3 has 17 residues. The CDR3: CVRSLVKDRESNQPQHF. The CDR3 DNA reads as TGTGTCAGAAGCTTAGTTAAGGACAGGGAGAGCAATCAGCCCCAGCATTTT.

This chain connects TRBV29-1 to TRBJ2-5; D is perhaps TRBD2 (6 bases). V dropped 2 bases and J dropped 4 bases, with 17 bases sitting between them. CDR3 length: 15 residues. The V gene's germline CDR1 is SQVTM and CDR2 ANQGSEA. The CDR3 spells CSVEPGRGGVETQYF. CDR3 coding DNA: TGCAGCGTTGAACCAGGACGCGGCGGGGTAGAGACCCAGTACTTC.

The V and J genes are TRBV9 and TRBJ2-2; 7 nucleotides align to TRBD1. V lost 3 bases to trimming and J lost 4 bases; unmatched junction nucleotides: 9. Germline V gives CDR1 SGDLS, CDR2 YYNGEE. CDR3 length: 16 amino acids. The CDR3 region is CASSGRDSIFTGELFF. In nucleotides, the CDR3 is TGTGCCAGCAGCGGCCGGGACAGCATATTCACCGGGGAGCTGTTTTTT.

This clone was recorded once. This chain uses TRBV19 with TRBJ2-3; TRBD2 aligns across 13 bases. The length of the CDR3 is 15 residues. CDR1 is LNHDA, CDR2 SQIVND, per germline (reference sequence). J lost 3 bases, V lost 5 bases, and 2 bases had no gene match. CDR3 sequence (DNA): TGTGCCAGTAGTTTACTAGCGGGAGGGACAGATACGCAGTATTTT. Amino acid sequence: CASSLLAGGTDTQYF. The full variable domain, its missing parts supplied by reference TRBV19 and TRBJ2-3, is DGGITQSPKYLFRKEGQNVTLSCEQNLNHDAMYWYRQDPGQGLRLIYYSQIVNDFQKGDIAEGYSVSREKKESFPLTVTSAQKNPTAFYLCASSLLAGGTDTQYFGPGTRLTVL.

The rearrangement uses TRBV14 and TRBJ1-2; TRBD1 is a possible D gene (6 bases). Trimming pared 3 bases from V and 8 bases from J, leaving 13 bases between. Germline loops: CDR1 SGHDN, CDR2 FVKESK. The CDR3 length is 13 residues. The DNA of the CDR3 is TGTGCCAGCAGCCACCCTGCGGGGGGCGGCTACACCTTC. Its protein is CASSHPAGGGYTF.

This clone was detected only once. The CDR3 sequence is CASSLRLAGEILSKNIQYF. The CDR3 DNA sequence: TGCGCCAGCAGTCTCAGACTAGCGGGGGAGATCCTATCCAAAAACATTCAGTACTTC. The chain employs TRBV10-2 and TRBJ2-4, with TRBD2 matching over 12 bases. V lost 5 bases to trimming and J lost 2 bases; unmatched junction nucleotides: 13. Germline V CDR1 and CDR2: WSHSY, SAAADI. CDR3 size: 19 residues.

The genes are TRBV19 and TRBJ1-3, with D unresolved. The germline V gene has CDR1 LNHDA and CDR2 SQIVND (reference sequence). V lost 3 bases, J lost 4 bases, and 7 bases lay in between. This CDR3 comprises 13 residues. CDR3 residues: CASSMDWGNTIYF. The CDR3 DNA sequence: TGTGCCAGTAGTATGGACTGGGGAAACACCATATATTTT.

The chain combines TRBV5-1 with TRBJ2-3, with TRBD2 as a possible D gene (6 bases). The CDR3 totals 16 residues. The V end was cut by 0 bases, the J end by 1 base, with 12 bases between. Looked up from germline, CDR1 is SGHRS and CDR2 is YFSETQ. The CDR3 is CASSLDRRGRTDTQYF. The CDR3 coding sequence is TGCGCCAGCAGCTTGGATCGGCGGGGCCGCACAGATACGCAGTATTTT.

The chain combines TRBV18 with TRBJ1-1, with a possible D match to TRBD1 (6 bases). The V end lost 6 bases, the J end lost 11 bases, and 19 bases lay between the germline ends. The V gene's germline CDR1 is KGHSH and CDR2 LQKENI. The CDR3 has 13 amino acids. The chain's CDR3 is CASSPGGGSTAFF. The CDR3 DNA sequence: TGTGCCAGCTCCCCGGGAGGGGGGTCTACGGCTTTCTTT.

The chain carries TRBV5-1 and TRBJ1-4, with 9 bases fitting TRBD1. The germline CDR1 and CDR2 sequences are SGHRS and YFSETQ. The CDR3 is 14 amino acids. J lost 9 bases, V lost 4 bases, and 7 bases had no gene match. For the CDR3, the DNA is TGCGCCAGCAGCGTGCCGGGACAGGGAAAAAAACTGTTTTTT. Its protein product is CASSVPGQGKKLFF.

The CDR3 sequence: CATEGQGAYEQYF. The CDR3 DNA sequence: TGTGCCACAGAGGGACAGGGGGCATACGAGCAGTACTTC. V usage is TRBV15 and J usage is TRBJ2-7; TRBD1 aligns across 12 bases. Germline loops: CDR1 LNHNV, CDR2 YYDKDF (reference sequence). Germline trimming cut 9 bases from V and 4 bases from J; bases unmatched to any gene: 4. CDR3 size: 13 residues.